These 5 T cell receptor beta chains were all obtained from the same sample, sequenced in a study of OX40 agonist ivuxolimab in advanced cancers. Generated by immunoSEQ multiplex PCR, the TCRdb table keeps only in-frame clones and is missing some. The profile shows 60,000 to 80,000 clones, roughly 88% of them singletons. This sample comprised CD4+ or CD8+ T cells sorted from blood, obtained in a trial of the OX40 agonist ivuxolimab. These TCRs come from an adult with an advanced solid tumor such as melanoma, head and neck, liver or kidney cancer.

The chain employs TRBV5-1 and TRBJ1-2, with D uncertain. Trimming took 4 bases from V and 5 from J, leaving 12 bases between them. CDR1 is SGHRS and CDR2 is YFSETQ in the germline V gene. This CDR3 comprises 13 residues. The CDR3 loop reads CASSPRTEYGYTF. The CDR3 coding sequence is TGCGCCAGCAGCCCTAGGACCGAGTATGGCTACACCTTC.

This clone was counted a single time. The V call is TRBV2, the J call TRBJ2-5; D call uncertain. The CDR3 loop spans 11 amino acids. Trimming cost V 6 bases and J 1 base, with 3 bases left between them. Germline V gene data show CDR1 as SNHLY and CDR2 as FYNNEI. DNA of the CDR3: TGTGCCAGCAGGGGCCAAGAGACCCAGTACTTC. Residues: CASRGQETQYF.

The J gene is TRBJ2-7, the V gene TRBV2; D could derive from TRBD1 or TRBD2 (6 bases each). This CDR3 spans 14 amino acids. From germline, CDR1 is SNHLY and CDR2 FYNNEI. Trimming left V 2 bases short and J 7 bases short, with 15 bases between. The CDR3 DNA reads TGTGCCAGCAGTGAATACGGAGGGGGTGGGGAGCAGTACTTC. As protein: CASSEYGGGGEQYF.

The V gene is TRBV4-1, the J gene TRBJ2-5; TRBD2 agrees at 10 bases. The ends lost 0 bases at V and 5 bases at J; junction bases unmatched: 6. Germline loops: CDR1 MGHRA, CDR2 YSYEKL. The CDR3 length is 16 residues. The CDR3 region is CASSQDGSGGVETQYF. CDR3 DNA sequence: TGCGCCAGCAGCCAAGACGGGAGCGGGGGGGTGGAGACCCAGTACTTC.

The chain combines TRBV2 with TRBJ1-1; 7 bases match TRBD1. The germline CDR1 and CDR2 sequences are SNHLY and FYNNEI. Losses at the gene ends were 2 bases for V and 4 bases for J; bases not matched to a gene: 7. This CDR3 spans 15 amino acids. The CDR3 nucleotides read TGTGCCAGCAGTGAACGGTTCCGACAGGGCACTGAAGCTTTCTTT. It codes for CASSERFRQGTEAFF.